This T cell receptor (beta chain) was recovered during a study of T-cell memory formation after mild COVID-19. Study-wide background: There were largely donor-specific TCR clusters.

Barcoded TCR alpha and TCR beta cDNA libraries with UMIs came from 5'RACE using constant-segment primers. Via MiXCR, TCRdb re-called the 5' RACE reads, giving one row per CDR3 protein. The table includes about 130,000 distinct CDR3 sequences, roughly 15% detected once. Germline-derived CDR1 and CDR2 are MGHRA and YSYEKL. CDR3 length: 15 residues. V gave up 4 bases and J gave up 8 bases, with 18 bases separating them. Study-level results: Of the contracting clones, CD4+ ones lay mainly in CM and EM, and CD8+ ones in EMRA.

This clonotype was counted a few times. The target antigen is unknown. This chain connects TRBV4-1 to TRBJ2-1; D remains unclear. This TCR came from an adult woman who had mild COVID-19 (a few samples of this study predate the infection). Cell type and time point are not known. Sequenced: PBMCs or a T cell subset sorted from them (not recorded which). CDR3: CASSLRATWPDEQFF. Written as DNA, the CDR3 is TGCGCCAGCAGCCTACGGGCGACGTGGCCCGATGAGCAGTTCTTC.